This T cell receptor beta chain was recovered during a study of cytomegalovirus exposure and HLA in healthy donors. Study as a whole: T cells numbering around 180 million yielded around 120 million unique TCR beta sequences in an earlier analysis.

This clone was found once. Its specificity is unknown. The study's findings and limits: Later analysis revealed greater clonal expansion in HLA-associated TCR beta chains than in equally common others. Immune exposure information available was restricted to CMV serostatus.

Primers: 60 Vbeta forward and 13 Jbeta reverse. TCRdb's copy holds only in-frame clones and misses some; the assay was immunoSEQ multiplex PCR. The table lists roughly 190,000 clones, 73% of them singletons. This CDR3 has 16 amino acids. V was cut by 6 bases and J by 2 bases, with 14 bases left in between. Germline V lookup: CDR1 MNHEY, CDR2 SMNVEV (reference sequence). The V and J genes are TRBV27 and TRBJ1-6; D possibly corresponds to TRBD1 (6 bases). This TCR was recovered from a woman aged 30 to 39 in good health and CMV-seronegative. Sequencing was performed on PBMCs. DNA for the CDR3: TGTGCCAGCAGATACAGGGAGAGCACCTATAATTCACCCCTCCACTTT. Amino acids: CASRYRESTYNSPLHF.